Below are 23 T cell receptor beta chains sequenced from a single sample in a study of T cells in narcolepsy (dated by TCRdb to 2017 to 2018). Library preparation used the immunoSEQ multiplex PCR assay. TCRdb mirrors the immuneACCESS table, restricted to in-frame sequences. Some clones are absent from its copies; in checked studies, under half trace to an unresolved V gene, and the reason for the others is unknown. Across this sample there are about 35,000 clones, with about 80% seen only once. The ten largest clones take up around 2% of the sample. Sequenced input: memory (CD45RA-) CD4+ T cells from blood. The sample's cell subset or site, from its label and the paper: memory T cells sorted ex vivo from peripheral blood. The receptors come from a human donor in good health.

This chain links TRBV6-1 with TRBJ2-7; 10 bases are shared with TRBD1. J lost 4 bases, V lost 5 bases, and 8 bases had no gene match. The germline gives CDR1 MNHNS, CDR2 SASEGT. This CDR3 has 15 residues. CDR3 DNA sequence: TGTGCCAGCAGTTCCGGGACAGGGGCTGGTTACGAGCAGTACTTC. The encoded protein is CASSSGTGAGYEQYF.

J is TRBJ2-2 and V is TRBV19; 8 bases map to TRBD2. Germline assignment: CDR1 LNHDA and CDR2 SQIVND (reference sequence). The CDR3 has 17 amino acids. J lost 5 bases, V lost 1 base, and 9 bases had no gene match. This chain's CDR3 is CASSIGGVAGRTGELFF. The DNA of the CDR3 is TGTGCCAGTAGTATAGGAGGGGTAGCGGGAAGGACCGGGGAGCTGTTTTTT.

CDR3 DNA: TGTGCCAGCAGCTTAGGGGGACAGGTGGGGGAGACCCAGTACTTC. It specifies CASSLGGQVGETQYF. The rearrangement joins TRBV7-2 to TRBJ2-5; 8 positions agree with TRBD1. The ends lost 1 base at V and 5 bases at J; junction bases unmatched: 6. Germline assignment: CDR1 SGHTA and CDR2 FQGNSA. The CDR3 loop spans 15 amino acids.

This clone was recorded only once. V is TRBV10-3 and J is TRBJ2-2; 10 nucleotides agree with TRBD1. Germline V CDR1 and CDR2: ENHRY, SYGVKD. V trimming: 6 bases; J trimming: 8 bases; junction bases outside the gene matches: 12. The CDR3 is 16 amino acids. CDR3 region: CAISQPGQGISGELFF. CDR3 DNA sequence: TGTGCCATCAGCCAACCGGGACAGGGGATATCGGGGGAGCTGTTTTTT.

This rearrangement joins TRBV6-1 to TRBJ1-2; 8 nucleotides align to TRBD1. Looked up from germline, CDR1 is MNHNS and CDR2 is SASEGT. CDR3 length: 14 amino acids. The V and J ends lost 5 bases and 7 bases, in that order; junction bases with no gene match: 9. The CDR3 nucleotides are TGTGCCAGCAGTACACCACAGGGGGGGTTTGGCTACACCTTC. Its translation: CASSTPQGGFGYTF.

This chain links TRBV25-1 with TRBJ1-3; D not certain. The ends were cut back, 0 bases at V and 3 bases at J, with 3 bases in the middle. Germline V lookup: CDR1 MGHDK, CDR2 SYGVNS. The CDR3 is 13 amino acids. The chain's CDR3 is CASSEYIGNTIYF. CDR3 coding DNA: TGTGCCAGCAGTGAATACATTGGAAACACCATATATTTT.

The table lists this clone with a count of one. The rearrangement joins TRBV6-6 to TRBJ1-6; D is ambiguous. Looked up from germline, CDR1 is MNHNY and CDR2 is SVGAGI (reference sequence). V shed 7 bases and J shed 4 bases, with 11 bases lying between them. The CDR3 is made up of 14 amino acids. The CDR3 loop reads CASNPDRYNSPLHF. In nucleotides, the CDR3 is TGTGCCAGCAATCCCGACCGGTATAATTCACCCCTCCACTTT.

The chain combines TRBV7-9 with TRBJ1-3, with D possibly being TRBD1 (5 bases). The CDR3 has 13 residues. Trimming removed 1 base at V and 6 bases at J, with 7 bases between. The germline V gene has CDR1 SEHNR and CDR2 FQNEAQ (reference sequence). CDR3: CASSLVGANTIYF. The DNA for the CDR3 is TGTGCCAGCAGCTTAGTCGGGGCAAACACCATATATTTT.

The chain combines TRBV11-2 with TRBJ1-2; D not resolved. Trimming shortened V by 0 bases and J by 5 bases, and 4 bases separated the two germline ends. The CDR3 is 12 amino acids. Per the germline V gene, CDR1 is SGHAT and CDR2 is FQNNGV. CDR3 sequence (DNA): TGTGCCAGCAGCTTAGAAGGTTATGGCTACACCTTC. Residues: CASSLEGYGYTF.

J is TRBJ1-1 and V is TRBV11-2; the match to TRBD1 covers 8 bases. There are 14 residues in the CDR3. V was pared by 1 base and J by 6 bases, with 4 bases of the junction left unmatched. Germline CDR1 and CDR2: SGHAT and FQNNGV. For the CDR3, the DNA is TGTGCCAGCAGCTTAGTGACAGGGGTTCCTGAAGCTTTCTTT. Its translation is CASSLVTGVPEAFF.

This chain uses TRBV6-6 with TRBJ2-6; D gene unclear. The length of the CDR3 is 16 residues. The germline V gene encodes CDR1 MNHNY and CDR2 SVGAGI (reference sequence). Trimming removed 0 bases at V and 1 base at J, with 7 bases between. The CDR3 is CASSYSIGSGANVLTF. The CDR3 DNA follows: TGTGCCAGCAGTTACTCGATAGGGTCTGGGGCCAACGTCCTGACTTTC.

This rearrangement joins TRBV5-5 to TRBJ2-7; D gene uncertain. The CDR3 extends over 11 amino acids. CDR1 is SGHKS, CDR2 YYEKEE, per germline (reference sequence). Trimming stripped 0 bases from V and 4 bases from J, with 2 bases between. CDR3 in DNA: TGTGCCAGCAGCTTGGGTTACGAGCAGTACTTC. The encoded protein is CASSLGYEQYF.

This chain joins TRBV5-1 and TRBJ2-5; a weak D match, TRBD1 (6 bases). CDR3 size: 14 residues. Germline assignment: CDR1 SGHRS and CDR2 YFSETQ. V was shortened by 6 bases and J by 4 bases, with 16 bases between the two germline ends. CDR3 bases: TGCGCCAGCACCACCGGGCAGGGGCGAGAGACCCAGTACTTC. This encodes CASTTGQGRETQYF.

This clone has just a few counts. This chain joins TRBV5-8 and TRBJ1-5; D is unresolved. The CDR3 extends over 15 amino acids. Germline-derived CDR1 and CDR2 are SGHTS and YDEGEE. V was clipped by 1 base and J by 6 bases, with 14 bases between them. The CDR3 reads CASSLTGQIGQPQHF. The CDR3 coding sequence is TGTGCCAGCAGCTTGACGGGCCAGATTGGTCAGCCCCAGCATTTT.

The CDR3 protein is CASSRSGSKYNEQFF. CDR3 DNA sequence: TGTGCCAGCAGTCGTAGCGGGAGTAAGTACAATGAGCAGTTCTTC. This sequence joins TRBV6-5 and TRBJ2-1; TRBD2 matches 9 bases. The CDR3 spans 15 residues. Trimming cost V 5 bases and J 4 bases; bases outside gene matches: 6. Germline loops: CDR1 MNHEY, CDR2 SVGAGI.

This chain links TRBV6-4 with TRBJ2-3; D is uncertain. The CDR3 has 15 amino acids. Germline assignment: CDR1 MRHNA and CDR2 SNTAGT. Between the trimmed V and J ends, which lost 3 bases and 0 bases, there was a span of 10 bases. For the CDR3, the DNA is TGTGCCAGCAGTGAGACGACGACTAGCACAGATACGCAGTATTTT. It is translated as CASSETTTSTDTQYF.

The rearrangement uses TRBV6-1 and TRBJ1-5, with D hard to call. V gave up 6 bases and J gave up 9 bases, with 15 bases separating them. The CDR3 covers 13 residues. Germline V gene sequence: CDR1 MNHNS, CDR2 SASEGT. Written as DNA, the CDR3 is TGTGCCAGCAGGGACCTCTGGGTCTGGCCCCAGCATTTT. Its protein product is CASRDLWVWPQHF.

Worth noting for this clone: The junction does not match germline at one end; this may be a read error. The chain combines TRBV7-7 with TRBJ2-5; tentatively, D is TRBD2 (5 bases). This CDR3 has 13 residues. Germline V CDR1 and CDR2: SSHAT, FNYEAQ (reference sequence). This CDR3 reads CASSSRGQETQYF. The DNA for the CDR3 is TGTGCTAGCAGCTCTAGAGGGCAAGAGACCCAGTACTTC.

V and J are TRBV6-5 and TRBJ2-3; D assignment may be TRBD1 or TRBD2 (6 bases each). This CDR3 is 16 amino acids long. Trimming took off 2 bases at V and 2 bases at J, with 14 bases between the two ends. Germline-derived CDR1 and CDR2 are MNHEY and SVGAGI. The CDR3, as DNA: TGTGCCAGCAGTTACGGGGGGCCTCAGACCACAGATACGCAGTATTTT. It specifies CASSYGGPQTTDTQYF.

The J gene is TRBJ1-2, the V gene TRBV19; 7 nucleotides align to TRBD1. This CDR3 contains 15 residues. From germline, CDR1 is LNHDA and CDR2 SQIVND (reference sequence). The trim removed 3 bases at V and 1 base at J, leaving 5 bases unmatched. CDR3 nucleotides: TGTGCCAGTAGTATGGAGGGGGCGGTTAACTATGGCTACACCTTC. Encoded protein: CASSMEGAVNYGYTF.

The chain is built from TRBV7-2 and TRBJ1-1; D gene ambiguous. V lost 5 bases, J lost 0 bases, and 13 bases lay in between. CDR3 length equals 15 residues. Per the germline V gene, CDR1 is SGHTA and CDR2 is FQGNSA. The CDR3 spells CASSDNRGMNTEAFF. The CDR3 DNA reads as TGTGCCAGCAGCGACAATAGAGGGATGAACACTGAAGCTTTCTTT.

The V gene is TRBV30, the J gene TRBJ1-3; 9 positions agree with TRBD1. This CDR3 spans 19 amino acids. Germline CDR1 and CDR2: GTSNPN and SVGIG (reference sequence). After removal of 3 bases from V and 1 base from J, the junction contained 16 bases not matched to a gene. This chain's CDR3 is CAWRSARDRVLFSGNTIYF. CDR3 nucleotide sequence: TGTGCCTGGAGGAGCGCCCGGGACAGGGTACTATTTTCTGGAAACACCATATATTTT.

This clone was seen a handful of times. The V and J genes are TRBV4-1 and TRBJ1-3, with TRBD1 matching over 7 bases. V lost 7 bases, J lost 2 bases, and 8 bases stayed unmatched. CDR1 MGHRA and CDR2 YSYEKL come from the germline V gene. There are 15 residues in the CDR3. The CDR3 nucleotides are TGCGCCAGCACCGCAGGGGGACACCCTGGAAACACCATATATTTT. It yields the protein CASTAGGHPGNTIYF.